Following are 27 T cell receptor beta chains from one sample sequenced in a study of PD-1 blockade in classical Hodgkin lymphoma. TCRdb keeps only in-frame clones here, not all; method: immunoSEQ multiplex PCR. The sample lists about 13,000 clones, roughly 77% seen once, with roughly 24% in the top ten. No patient escaped relapse after autologous stem cell transplantation, and brentuximab vedotin exposure varied. The sequences come from peripheral blood mononuclear cells (PBMCs), collected at baseline. These receptors all stem from a human donor with classical Hodgkin lymphoma.

The chain recombines TRBV6-1 with TRBJ2-5, with D tentatively TRBD2 (7 bases). The V and J ends lost 4 bases and 4 bases respectively, with 16 bases between them. The CDR3 runs 15 residues. CDR1 MNHNS and CDR2 SASEGT come from the germline V gene. The CDR3 here is CASSADGGAVETQYF. CDR3 DNA sequence: TGTGCCAGCAGTGCAGATGGGGGGGCGGTAGAGACCCAGTACTTC.

This clone has only a few counts. CDR3 nucleotide sequence: TGTGCCAGCAGCTTAATGGGGGGCACTGAAGCTTTCTTT. Encoded protein: CASSLMGGTEAFF. This chain links TRBV7-3 with TRBJ1-1; weak D call: TRBD1 (5 bases). CDR1 SGHTA and CDR2 FQGTGA come from the germline V gene. The CDR3 is 13 amino acids. V was trimmed by 1 base and J by 4 bases, leaving 7 bases between them. The variable domain in full, completed from reference TRBV7-3 and TRBJ1-1, reads GAGVSQTPSNKVTEKGKYVELRCDPISGHTALYWYRQSLGQGPEFLIYFQGTGAADDSGLPNDRFFAVRPEGSVSTLKIQRTERGDSAVYLCASSLMGGTEAFFGQGTRLTVV.

The rearrangement links TRBV18 to TRBJ2-1, with 11 nucleotides matching TRBD1. J was trimmed by 8 bases and V by 4 bases; bases with no gene match: 1. The CDR3 length is 13 residues. In germline, CDR1 is KGHSH, CDR2 LQKENI. Written as DNA, the CDR3 is TGTGCCAGCTCACGGACAGGGGGCGATGAGCAGTTCTTC. It codes for CASSRTGGDEQFF.

V gene TRBV19 combines with J gene TRBJ1-1; possible D gene TRBD1, 6 bases. Trimming cost V 3 bases and J 5 bases, with 13 bases left between them. The CDR3 length is 14 residues. The germline CDR1 and CDR2 sequences are LNHDA and SQIVND (reference sequence). CDR3 sequence (DNA): TGTGCCAGTAGTATCAGGGGACCCATAACTGAAGCTTTCTTT. Translating it yields CASSIRGPITEAFF.

This rearrangement joins TRBV7-6 to TRBJ2-5; D is undetermined. In germline, CDR1 is SGHVS, CDR2 FNYEAQ. The V and J ends lost 1 base and 4 bases respectively, with 7 bases between them. This CDR3 has 13 residues. This CDR3 is CASSLGRAETQYF. CDR3 in DNA: TGTGCCAGCAGCTTAGGAAGGGCAGAGACCCAGTACTTC.

This clone was seen a few times. V gene TRBV27 combines with J gene TRBJ2-7; 10 bases agree with TRBD1. The CDR3 sequence is 13 residues long. V was clipped by 6 bases and J by 7 bases; unmatched bases: 6. CDR1 MNHEY and CDR2 SMNVEV come from the germline V gene (reference sequence). CDR3 protein: CASRRQGAREQYF. CDR3 sequence (DNA): TGTGCCAGCAGGCGACAGGGGGCGAGGGAGCAGTACTTC.

The chain recombines TRBV7-2 with TRBJ2-3, with 8 bases fitting TRBD2. The length of the CDR3 is 19 residues. The germline CDR1 and CDR2 sequences are SGHTA and FQGNSA. The V and J ends lost 1 base and 3 bases, in that order; junction bases with no gene match: 15. The chain's CDR3 is CASSLVSVLAGGRTDTQYF. DNA of the CDR3: TGTGCCAGCAGCTTAGTTTCCGTTTTGGCGGGGGGCAGGACAGATACGCAGTATTTT.

The rearrangement joins TRBV5-1 to TRBJ1-2; TRBD1 is a possible D gene (5 bases). The CDR3 spans 14 residues. V was trimmed by 0 bases and J by 4 bases, leaving 10 bases between them. Germline values: CDR1 SGHRS, CDR2 YFSETQ. The CDR3 is CASSLATAIYGYTF. The CDR3 DNA reads as TGCGCCAGCAGCTTGGCGACAGCAATCTATGGCTACACCTTC.

The rearrangement links TRBV7-9 to TRBJ2-1; D may be TRBD2 (7 bases). Germline V gives CDR1 SEHNR, CDR2 FQNEAQ (reference sequence). V gave up 0 bases and J gave up 7 bases, with 10 bases separating them. CDR3 length: 14 amino acids. The CDR3 region is CASSLAGGHNEQFF. CDR3 DNA sequence: TGTGCCAGCAGCTTAGCGGGGGGGCATAATGAGCAGTTCTTC.

This clone is a singleton in its sample. The genes are TRBV11-2 and TRBJ2-2, with 7 bases that match TRBD1. Germline loops: CDR1 SGHAT, CDR2 FQNNGV. There are 17 residues in the CDR3. V dropped 5 bases and J dropped 6; count of bases not matched to a gene: 15. CDR3: CASSLPLTGLKPGELFF. CDR3 nucleotides: TGTGCCAGCAGCCTTCCTTTGACAGGGTTGAAGCCCGGGGAGCTGTTTTTT.

The CDR3 loop is CASSPPTANYGYTF. The CDR3 region has the DNA TGTGCCAGCAGTCCTCCGACAGCTAACTATGGCTACACCTTC. The rearrangement joins TRBV28 to TRBJ1-2; D possibly corresponds to TRBD1 (5 bases). CDR3 length: 14 amino acids. Trimming removed 5 bases from V and 0 bases from J, with 10 bases in between. Germline V gene data show CDR1 as MDHEN and CDR2 as SYDVKM.

The chain is built from TRBV5-5 and TRBJ1-2; TRBD1 matches 7 bases. The germline CDR1 and CDR2 sequences are SGHKS and YYEKEE (reference sequence). The V and J ends lost 0 bases and 2 bases, in that order; junction bases with no gene match: 4. CDR3 size: 15 residues. In nucleotides, the CDR3 is TGTGCCAGCAGCTTGGCGACAGGGTCCAACTATGGCTACACCTTC. It translates to CASSLATGSNYGYTF.

J is TRBJ2-1 and V is TRBV9; 7 bases line up with TRBD1. Germline V gene lookup returns CDR1 SGDLS and CDR2 YYNGEE. Trimming cost V 0 bases and J 6 bases; bases outside gene matches: 6. The length of the CDR3 is 15 residues. The DNA of the CDR3 is TGTGCCAGCAGCGTAGACGGGACAGCCTCCAATGAGCAGTTCTTC. The encoded protein is CASSVDGTASNEQFF.

The gene calls are TRBV30 and TRBJ1-2, with unresolved D. Trimming took off 4 bases at V and 6 bases at J, with 15 bases between the two ends. This CDR3 spans 13 amino acids. CDR1 is GTSNPN and CDR2 is SVGIG in the germline V gene (reference sequence). This CDR3 is CAWNSGLRDGYTF. The CDR3 DNA reads as TGTGCCTGGAATTCAGGACTAAGAGATGGCTACACCTTC.

This clone came up a few times. CDR3 in DNA: TGTGCCATCAGACTTAGCGGGGGGGCCCCAGATACGCAGTATTTT. Protein product: CAIRLSGGAPDTQYF. The chain links TRBV10-3 to TRBJ2-3, with 11 positions matching TRBD2. Trimming cost V 6 bases and J 4 bases; bases outside gene matches: 6. The CDR3 spans 15 residues. The germline CDR1 and CDR2 sequences are ENHRY and SYGVKD.

V usage is TRBV5-5 and J usage is TRBJ1-6; the match to TRBD1 covers 8 bases. The ends lost 4 bases at V and 4 bases at J; junction bases unmatched: 4. This CDR3 region has 15 residues. CDR1 and CDR2 (germline): SGHKS, YYEKEE (reference sequence). CDR3 bases: TGTGCCAGCAGCAGACAGGGGACTTATAATTCACCCCTCCACTTT. It translates to CASSRQGTYNSPLHF. Variable domain in full (rest from reference TRBV5-5 and TRBJ1-6): DAGVTQSPTHLIKTRGQQVTLRCSPISGHKSVSWYQQVLGQGPQFIFQYYEKEERGRGNFPDRFSARQFPNYSSELNVNALLLGDSALYLCASSRQGTYNSPLHFGNGTRLTVT.

The rearrangement uses TRBV7-9 and TRBJ1-2, with D tentatively TRBD1 (5 bases). Germline V CDR1 and CDR2: SEHNR, FQNEAQ (reference sequence). The germline V and J ends were trimmed by 1 base and 1 base, with 7 bases remaining between them. This CDR3 is 14 amino acids long. The CDR3 here is CASSLGQHNYGYTF. CDR3 sequence (DNA): TGTGCCAGCAGCTTAGGACAGCATAACTATGGCTACACCTTC.

The chain has TRBV28 and TRBJ2-7; D is ambiguous. Germline CDR1 reads MDHEN; CDR2 reads SYDVKM. V lost 5 bases and J lost 0, with 11 bases in between. CDR3 size: 14 residues. In nucleotides, the CDR3 is TGTGCCAGCAGTAACACCAGGAGCTCCTACGAGCAGTACTTC. This codes for CASSNTRSSYEQYF.

The chain combines TRBV7-9 with TRBJ2-1; 12 nucleotides agree with TRBD2. In germline, CDR1 is SEHNR, CDR2 FQNEAQ (reference sequence). Trimming cost V 7 bases and J 9 bases; bases outside gene matches: 7. This CDR3 contains 14 residues. The CDR3 DNA reads as TGTGCCAGCAACCTAGCGGGGGGGCTTGGTGAGCAGTTCTTC. Translation gives CASNLAGGLGEQFF. Drawing the rest from reference TRBV7-9 and TRBJ2-1, the complete variable domain is DTGVSQNPRHKITKRGQNVTFRCDPISEHNRLYWYRQTLGQGPEFLTYFQNEAQLEKSRLLSDRFSAERPKGSFSTLEIQRTEQGDSAMYLCASNLAGGLGEQFFGPGTRLTVL.

This rearrangement joins TRBV18 to TRBJ1-1; 7 bases align to TRBD1. The CDR3 has 12 residues. Germline loops: CDR1 KGHSH, CDR2 LQKENI. J gave up 7 bases and V 5 bases, and 4 bases lay outside the gene matches. CDR3 nucleotides: TGTGCCAGCTCAAGTAACAGGGGTGAAGCTTTCTTT. Translation gives CASSSNRGEAFF.

The gene calls are TRBV18 and TRBJ1-2; D remains ambiguous. Trimming stripped 0 bases from V and 4 bases from J, with 21 bases between. Germline CDR1 reads KGHSH; CDR2 reads LQKENI. The length of the CDR3 is 18 residues. In DNA form, the CDR3 reads TGTGCCAGCTCACCACCAATGGCTTATCGGACCGCGGCCTATGGCTACACCTTC. Translation gives CASSPPMAYRTAAYGYTF.

The chain links TRBV28 to TRBJ2-3; no clear D. V shed 7 bases and J shed 6 bases, with 11 bases lying between them. Per germline, CDR1 MDHEN and CDR2 SYDVKM. This CDR3 is built from 12 residues. CDR3 in DNA: TGTGCCAGCACCACCAGAGGTGATACGCAGTATTTT. Translating it yields CASTTRGDTQYF.

The gene calls are TRBV27 and TRBJ1-2, with TRBD1 identical over 7 bases. Per germline, CDR1 MNHEY and CDR2 SMNVEV (reference sequence). V lost 6 bases and J lost 7; bases outside the gene matches: 11. This CDR3 contains 14 residues. The CDR3 here is CASSRRQGISGYTF. CDR3 DNA: TGTGCCAGCAGCCGCCGACAGGGAATTTCTGGCTACACCTTC.

This clone has a single count. The chain recombines TRBV30 with TRBJ2-1; a weak D match, TRBD2 (7 bases). The ends were cut back, 4 bases at V and 1 base at J, with 20 bases in the middle. The CDR3 is made up of 17 amino acids. The V gene's germline CDR1 is GTSNPN and CDR2 SVGIG (reference sequence). Here the CDR3 DNA reads TGTGCCTGGACGACAGTAAGGGGGGGCCTATCCTACAATGAGCAGTTCTTC. Translation: CAWTTVRGGLSYNEQFF.

V usage is TRBV10-3 and J usage is TRBJ2-5; weak D call: TRBD2 (6 bases). The CDR3 covers 12 residues. Germline assignment: CDR1 ENHRY and CDR2 SYGVKD. Trimming took 3 bases from V and 5 from J, leaving 7 bases between them. This CDR3 reads CAISDGGETQYF. CDR3 nucleotides: TGTGCCATCAGTGATGGGGGGGAGACCCAGTACTTC.

The rearrangement uses TRBV18 and TRBJ1-1, with 10 bases identical to TRBD1. The CDR3 is 19 amino acids. Germline lookup yields CDR1 KGHSH and CDR2 LQKENI. V gave up 1 base and J gave up 4 bases; unmatched junction bases: 15. CDR3 nucleotide sequence: TGTGCCAGCTCACCACGACTTCTCGGACAGGGGGGGTTGGTCACTGAAGCTTTCTTT. It encodes CASSPRLLGQGGLVTEAFF.

V is TRBV18 and J is TRBJ2-2; possible D gene TRBD1, 6 bases. CDR3 length: 15 amino acids. Trimming removed 6 bases at V and 0 bases at J, with 11 bases between. Germline-derived CDR1 and CDR2 are KGHSH and LQKENI. The CDR3 region is CASSGTRTNTGELFF. The CDR3 DNA sequence: TGTGCCAGCTCCGGGACACGGACGAACACCGGGGAGCTGTTTTTT.